Following are 10 T cell receptor beta chains from one sample sequenced in a study of T-cell memory formation after mild COVID-19 (dated by TCRdb to the early 2020s). Libraries were prepared through 5' RACE. TCRdb names Illumina NovaSeq 6000 as the instrument used. The raw public reads went through TCRdb reprocessing: fastp at Q25, MiXCR clone calling, in-frame beta chains kept. Merged by CDR3 protein, the rows form single entries marked with the most common genes and DNA. In this sample the table shows a few hundred thousand distinct CDR3 sequences, roughly 20% of which occur a single time. Roughly 23% of the sample goes to the ten largest clones. Material for sequencing was PBMCs or a T cell subset sorted from them (not recorded which). All receptors come from a man aged 18-30 years who had mild COVID-19 (a few samples of this study predate the infection). The sample titles of this study are shuffled in the database, so cell type and time point are left out; the donor was told from shared clones.

As DNA, the CDR3 is TGTGCCAGCAGCCGTTGGGACCGAACTAACTATGGCTACACCTTC. Its protein is CASSRWDRTNYGYTF. V and J are TRBV5-5 and TRBJ1-2; the D gene is possibly TRBD1 (5 bases). The CDR3 length is 15 residues. Trimming pared 4 bases from V and 0 bases from J, leaving 13 bases between. Looked up from germline, CDR1 is SGHKS and CDR2 is YYEKEE (reference sequence).

This clonotype was seen a handful of times. The J gene is TRBJ1-4, the V gene TRBV7-9, with a tentative D call TRBD1 (5 bases). V was pared by 0 bases and J by 8 bases, with 10 bases between. The CDR3 loop spans 14 amino acids. Germline V lookup: CDR1 SEHNR, CDR2 FQNEAQ (reference sequence). The CDR3 DNA follows: TGTGCCAGCAGCTTAGCAGGGGCCACCGAAAAACTGTTTTTT. As protein: CASSLAGATEKLFF.

The rearrangement uses TRBV7-9 and TRBJ2-2; D is undetermined. Germline V CDR1 and CDR2: SEHNR, FQNEAQ (reference sequence). Trimming left V 3 bases short and J 6 bases short, with 14 bases between. This CDR3 has 15 residues. The CDR3 DNA follows: TGTGCCAGCAGCTTCGGAACACCGGGCGCCGGGGAGCTGTTTTTT. Translated: CASSFGTPGAGELFF.

This rearrangement joins TRBV3-1 to TRBJ2-1; TRBD2 matches at 16 bases. The CDR3 runs to 17 residues. With V trimmed by 2 bases and J by 9 bases, 7 bases remained unmatched. In germline, CDR1 is LGHDT, CDR2 YNNKEL (reference sequence). In nucleotides, the CDR3 is TGTGCCAGCAGCCAACCCGGGACTAGCGGGGGGGCGGGTGAGCAGTTCTTC. Translation: CASSQPGTSGGAGEQFF.

CDR3 coding DNA: TGTGCCAGCACAACAGGGGAGGGATTGTATGGCTACACCTTC. Translating gives CASTTGEGLYGYTF. The chain recombines TRBV7-8 with TRBJ1-2, with TRBD1 identical over 7 bases. The CDR3 is 14 amino acids. The V gene end was trimmed by 7 bases and the J gene end by 5 bases; junction bases not matched to a gene: 10. In germline, CDR1 is SGHVS, CDR2 FQNEAQ.

This chain uses TRBV20-1 with TRBJ1-5, with 7 bases identical to TRBD1. The CDR3 has 15 residues. Germline V gene data show CDR1 as DFQATT and CDR2 as SNEGSKA (reference sequence). The ends lost 4 bases at V and 2 bases at J; junction bases unmatched: 8. This CDR3 reads CSAIREGGGNQPQHF. The DNA for the CDR3 is TGCAGTGCTATCCGGGAAGGGGGCGGCAATCAGCCCCAGCATTTT.

The rearrangement uses TRBV3-1 and TRBJ2-5; D ambiguous. This CDR3 spans 10 amino acids. Germline assignment: CDR1 LGHDT and CDR2 YNNKEL (reference sequence). V lost 8 bases and J lost 5, with 6 bases in between. The CDR3 is CASLGETQYF. The CDR3 DNA is TGTGCCAGCTTAGGCGAGACCCAGTACTTC.

The chain is built from TRBV15 and TRBJ2-1; the D gene is possibly TRBD2 (5 bases). V was cut by 0 bases and J by 10 bases, with 7 bases left in between. The germline gives CDR1 LNHNV, CDR2 YYDKDF (reference sequence). The CDR3 extends over 12 amino acids. The CDR3 DNA reads TGTGCCACCAGCAGAGATAGACTAGAGCAGTTCTTC. It encodes CATSRDRLEQFF.

The chain links TRBV12-3 or TRBV12-4 to TRBJ2-5, with unresolved D. CDR3 length equals 10 residues. V shed 10 bases and J shed 7 bases, with 10 bases lying between them. CDR3: CATSGGTQYF. DNA of the CDR3: TGTGCCACCTCAGGTGGGACCCAGTACTTC.

The chain carries TRBV3-1 and TRBJ2-3; no definite D call. Trimming shortened V by 3 bases and J by 0 bases, and 7 bases separated the two germline ends. The CDR3 covers 14 residues. Germline assignment: CDR1 LGHDT and CDR2 YNNKEL (reference sequence). The CDR3 DNA sequence: TGTGCCAGCAGCCAGTCCTTAAGCACAGATACGCAGTATTTT. It codes for CASSQSLSTDTQYF.